The 29 T cell receptor beta chains below all came from one sample that was sequenced in a study of HIV-infected children after antiretroviral therapy interruption. A 3' RACE protocol on RNA, with unique molecular identifiers, produced the TCR library. TCRdb itself ran the 3' RACE reads through MiXCR, one entry per CDR3 protein. The table shows about 40,000 distinct CDR3 sequences, with just over 6.5% occurring only once. Regarding treatment: PENTA 11 planned treatment interruption arm or continuous ART arm. The sequenced sample was CD45RA+ CD4+ T cells from PBMCs, pooled from several time points, obtained from a donor given antiretroviral therapy, either interrupted or continuous. The subset here: naive CD4+ CD45RA+ CD45RO- T cells. The source is a pool of human donors with HIV.

In its sample, this clonotype was seen many times. V gene TRBV3-1 combines with J gene TRBJ2-7; D may correspond to TRBD1 or TRBD2 (5 bases each). The CDR3 consists of 16 residues. Trimming removed 4 bases at V and 2 bases at J, with 18 bases between. The germline V gene has CDR1 LGHDT and CDR2 YNNKEL (reference sequence). DNA of the CDR3: TGTGCCAGCAGCCCTTTCCGACTGGGGACGGCCTACGAGCAGTACTTC. It translates to CASSPFRLGTAYEQYF.

The sample holds many counts of this clonotype. The rearrangement joins TRBV5-1 to TRBJ1-1; 7 bases match TRBD1. The trim removed 4 bases at V and 3 bases at J, leaving 6 bases unmatched. The CDR3 spans 14 residues. Germline V gene lookup returns CDR1 SGHRS and CDR2 YFSETQ. The CDR3 bases are TGCGCCAGCAGCCAAGGGACAGCAGACACTGAAGCTTTCTTT. Protein: CASSQGTADTEAFF.

The rearrangement joins TRBV14 to TRBJ2-2; TRBD1 is a possible D gene (6 bases). Trimming left V 4 bases short and J 3 bases short, with 15 bases between. Germline loops: CDR1 SGHDN, CDR2 FVKESK. CDR3 length: 16 amino acids. DNA of the CDR3: TGTGCCAGCAGCCCCAGGCCAGGGGCCGACACCGGGGAGCTGTTTTTT. It specifies CASSPRPGADTGELFF.

By sample fraction, this clonotype is medium-sized (0.01 to 0.1%). One end of the junction does not line up with germline, which may come from a read error. This chain links TRBV28 with TRBJ2-5, with D unclear. Germline CDR1 MDHEN, CDR2 SYDVKM. CDR3 size: 14 residues. The chain's CDR3 is CASSLPENQDTQYF. CDR3 bases: TGTGCTAGCAGTTTACCCGAAAACCAAGACACCCAGTACTTT. The full variable domain, completed using reference TRBV28 and TRBJ2-5, is DVKVTQSSRYLVKRTGEKVFLECVQDMDHENMFWYRQDPGLGLRLIYFSYDVKMKEKGDIPEGYSVSREKKERFSLILESASTNQTSMYLCASSLPENQDTQYFGPGTRLLVL.

This clonotype was recorded at least ten times. The chain recombines TRBV18 with TRBJ2-3; D not certain. CDR3 length: 16 amino acids. Germline lookup yields CDR1 KGHSH and CDR2 LQKENI. V lost 0 bases and J 0 bases, leaving 10 bases between the germline ends. The CDR3 here is CASSPPAGASTDTQYF. CDR3 nucleotide sequence: TGTGCCAGCTCACCACCCGCAGGTGCTAGCACAGATACGCAGTATTTT.

This clonotype came up many times. The chain combines TRBV19 with TRBJ2-5; 9 positions agree with TRBD2. Germline V lookup: CDR1 LNHDA, CDR2 SQIVND (reference sequence). The CDR3 contains 15 residues. V trimming: 3 bases; J trimming: 5 bases; junction bases outside the gene matches: 7. The CDR3 protein is CASSIPGLAIETQYF. For the CDR3, the DNA is TGTGCCAGTAGTATTCCGGGACTAGCTATTGAGACCCAGTACTTC.

Ten or more counts support this clonotype. The rearrangement uses TRBV6-2 or TRBV6-3 and TRBJ2-3; D is perhaps TRBD1 (7 bases). Trimming left V 5 bases short and J 1 base short, with 16 bases between. Looked up from germline, CDR1 is MNHEY and CDR2 is SVGEGT. The CDR3 sequence is 16 residues long. The CDR3 protein is CASSRRGLAGTDTQYF. The CDR3 DNA reads TGTGCCAGCAGTCGGAGGGGGCTAGCAGGCACAGATACGCAGTATTTT.

This clonotype was counted at least ten times. The chain joins TRBV5-1 to TRBJ1-2; 7 bases align to TRBD1. The V gene's germline CDR1 is SGHRS and CDR2 YFSETQ. V lost 0 bases, J lost 7 bases, and 9 bases stayed unmatched. CDR3 length equals 15 residues. The CDR3 sequence: CASSLGGTGVVGYTF. The CDR3 nucleotides are TGCGCCAGCAGCTTGGGGGGAACAGGGGTCGTTGGCTACACCTTC.

The rearrangement joins TRBV12-3 or TRBV12-4 to TRBJ1-2; maybe TRBD1 (5 bases). The CDR3 is 15 residues long. Trimming cost V 2 bases and J 0 bases, with 10 bases left between them. The CDR3 protein is CASSLYRIANYGYTF. The CDR3 DNA follows: TGTGCCAGCAGTTTATACAGGATAGCTAACTATGGCTACACCTTC.

This clonotype was seen repeatedly, ten times or more. One end of the junction is discordant with germline, which a read error may explain. This chain links TRBV6-4 with TRBJ1-6; TRBD1 aligns across 9 bases. The CDR3 is made up of 14 amino acids. Germline V gives CDR1 MRHNA, CDR2 SNTAGT. DNA for the CDR3: TGTGCCAGCGGTGACAGGGGGTATAATTCGCCCCTCTACTTT. This sequence encodes CASGDRGYNSPLYF.

This chain joins TRBV12-3 or TRBV12-4 and TRBJ1-4; no clear D. Trimming cost V 5 bases and J 4 bases, with 17 bases left between them. The CDR3 loop spans 16 amino acids. The CDR3 spells CASSPDDWVGNEKLFF. DNA of the CDR3: TGTGCCAGCAGTCCCGACGATTGGGTGGGTAATGAAAAACTGTTTTTT.

This clonotype was observed a few times. This rearrangement joins TRBV28 to TRBJ1-2; D is undetermined. Germline V gives CDR1 MDHEN, CDR2 SYDVKM. The CDR3 totals 11 residues. The V end lost 7 bases, the J end lost 5 bases, and 8 bases lay between the germline ends. The CDR3 coding sequence is TGTGCCAGCACTCGACCTTATGGCTACACCTTC. This codes for CASTRPYGYTF.

This clonotype occurred many times. Mismatch with germline at one junction end may stem from a read error. The V gene is TRBV7-7, the J gene TRBJ2-2; D unresolved. Germline V gene lookup returns CDR1 SSHAT and CDR2 FNYEAQ (reference sequence). The CDR3 has 12 amino acids. In DNA, the CDR3 is TGTGCTAGCAGCTCATACACCGGGGAGCTGTTTTTT. Translation gives CASSSYTGELFF.

This clonotype has a count of ten or more. The chain couples TRBV20-1 to TRBJ1-5; the match to TRBD1 covers 12 bases. The CDR3 runs 13 residues. The ends lost 6 bases at V and 7 bases at J; junction bases unmatched: 4. CDR1 is DFQATT, CDR2 SNEGSKA, per germline (reference sequence). DNA of the CDR3: TGCAGTGCCGGGACAGGGGGCGGCCAGCCCCAGCATTTT. Its protein is CSAGTGGGQPQHF.

CDR3 sequence reads: CSARDPGETQYF. CDR3 nucleotides: TGCAGTGCTAGAGATCCTGGGGAGACCCAGTACTTC. The chain carries TRBV20-1 and TRBJ2-5; no firm D call. This CDR3 spans 12 amino acids. Germline values: CDR1 DFQATT, CDR2 SNEGSKA (reference sequence). V gave up 0 bases and J gave up 5 bases, with 7 bases separating them.

This clonotype was counted many times. This chain uses TRBV20-1 with TRBJ2-7; 10 nucleotides line up with TRBD1. The junction had 5 bases not matched to a gene; V was cut back by 3 bases and J by 3 bases. Germline assignment: CDR1 DFQATT and CDR2 SNEGSKA (reference sequence). The CDR3 is 14 amino acids. The CDR3 DNA sequence: TGCAGTGCTAGTCGGGACAGGGGCCACTACGAGCAGTACTTC. Amino acids: CSASRDRGHYEQYF.

This clonotype was recorded many times. The chain combines TRBV20-1 with TRBJ2-3; 8 bases are shared with TRBD2. V trimming: 8 bases; J trimming: 0 bases; junction bases outside the gene matches: 7. The CDR3 runs to 14 residues. Per the germline V gene, CDR1 is DFQATT and CDR2 is SNEGSKA (reference sequence). In nucleotides, the CDR3 is TGCAGTTGTAGAGCGGGGGCGAGCACAGATACGCAGTATTTT. Protein sequence: CSCRAGASTDTQYF.

V is TRBV29-1 and J is TRBJ2-1; D is perhaps TRBD1 (6 bases). V lost 2 bases and J lost 4, with 18 bases in between. Germline V gene data show CDR1 as SQVTM and CDR2 as ANQGSEA. The CDR3 contains 16 residues. DNA for the CDR3: TGCAGCGTTGAACCTCTTACAGGACAGAGATACAATGAGCAGTTCTTC. This sequence encodes CSVEPLTGQRYNEQFF.

This clonotype has a count of ten or more. The chain recombines TRBV28 with TRBJ2-2; possible D gene TRBD1, 6 bases. This CDR3 is built from 13 residues. Germline values: CDR1 MDHEN, CDR2 SYDVKM. V shed 2 bases and J shed 6 bases, with 7 bases lying between them. In DNA form, the CDR3 reads TGTGCCAGCAGTTTACGACAGGCCGGGGAGCTGTTTTTT. It is translated as CASSLRQAGELFF. Using reference TRBV28 and TRBJ2-2 for the parts outside the CDR3, the full variable domain is DVKVTQSSRYLVKRTGEKVFLECVQDMDHENMFWYRQDPGLGLRLIYFSYDVKMKEKGDIPEGYSVSREKKERFSLILESASTNQTSMYLCASSLRQAGELFFGEGSRLTVL.

Only a few counts were recorded for this clonotype. The V gene is TRBV9, the J gene TRBJ2-1; TRBD2 matches 12 bases. Germline V gene lookup returns CDR1 SGDLS and CDR2 YYNGEE. This CDR3 comprises 21 residues. Germline trimming cut 4 bases from V and 0 bases from J; bases unmatched to any gene: 17. CDR3 coding DNA: TGTGCCAGCAGCCCTTTACCGGAGGGACTAGCGGGCCCGAGCTCCTACAATGAGCAGTTCTTC. As protein: CASSPLPEGLAGPSSYNEQFF.

This clonotype appeared many times. At one of its ends the junction is not consistent with the germline gene, which may arise from a read error. The chain uses TRBV6-6 and TRBJ1-5; D is unresolved. CDR1 MNHNY and CDR2 SVGAGI come from the germline V gene (reference sequence). The CDR3 extends over 13 amino acids. The CDR3 DNA reads TGTGCCAGCAGTCGTCATAACAACCAGGCTCCGCTTTTT. Translated, it gives CASSRHNNQAPLF.

This clonotype was observed many times. The V call is TRBV7-2, the J call TRBJ2-3; TRBD2 matches at 10 bases. V was pared by 0 bases and J by 3 bases, with 9 bases of the junction left unmatched. Germline CDR1 is SGHTA and CDR2 is FQGNSA. The CDR3 length is 18 residues. The CDR3 sequence: CASSLAVGAGGQTDTQYF. DNA of the CDR3: TGTGCCAGCAGCTTAGCGGTGGGAGCGGGGGGGCAAACAGATACGCAGTATTTT.

This clonotype was seen a few times. The V call is TRBV28, the J call TRBJ2-2, with 9 bases identical to TRBD2. The CDR3 extends over 16 amino acids. V lost 3 bases and J lost 4; bases outside the gene matches: 6. Germline V CDR1 and CDR2: MDHEN, SYDVKM. The CDR3 reads CASSFLSGSGTGELFF. CDR3 DNA sequence: TGTGCCAGCAGTTTCCTTAGCGGGAGTGGCACCGGGGAGCTGTTTTTT.

At least ten counts were recorded for this clonotype. This chain links TRBV6-1 with TRBJ2-5; D not certain. Germline CDR1 is MNHNS and CDR2 is SASEGT. V shed 0 bases and J shed 3 bases, with 5 bases lying between them. The CDR3 consists of 13 residues. This CDR3 is CASSEALKETQYF. Here the CDR3 DNA reads TGTGCCAGCAGTGAAGCCCTGAAAGAGACCCAGTACTTC.

This clonotype was observed at least ten times. The rearrangement uses TRBV20-1 and TRBJ1-3, with D possibly matching TRBD1 (5 bases). CDR3 length: 13 amino acids. Trimming took 4 bases from V and 0 from J, leaving 7 bases between them. Looked up from germline, CDR1 is DFQATT and CDR2 is SNEGSKA (reference sequence). The DNA of the CDR3 is TGCAGTGCTATGGGGCGCTCTGGAAACACCATATATTTT. Translating gives CSAMGRSGNTIYF.

This clonotype was recorded once. V gene TRBV5-1 combines with J gene TRBJ2-2; the match to TRBD2 covers 8 bases. CDR1 is SGHRS and CDR2 is YFSETQ in the germline V gene. The CDR3 has 16 amino acids. With 1 base clipped from V and 0 bases from J, the junction kept 2 bases outside the gene matches. CDR3 protein: CASSLFSGTNTGELFF. The CDR3 DNA reads as TGCGCCAGCAGCTTGTTTAGCGGGACGAACACCGGGGAGCTGTTTTTT.

This clonotype appeared many times. The V gene is TRBV5-1, the J gene TRBJ1-1, with D possibly matching TRBD1 (5 bases). The CDR3 is 17 amino acids. The germline CDR1 and CDR2 sequences are SGHRS and YFSETQ. The V end lost 4 bases, the J end lost 4 bases, and 23 bases lay between the germline ends. CDR3 bases: TGCGCCAGCAGCACCGGGACTCCCAAACAGCGGTTCACTGAAGCTTTCTTT. This encodes CASSTGTPKQRFTEAFF.

This clonotype was seen at least ten times. The CDR3 reads CASTGGGGEQYF. As DNA, the CDR3 is TGTGCCAGCACCGGGGGGGGCGGCGAGCAGTACTTC. The chain links TRBV5-5 to TRBJ2-7; TRBD2 matches at 8 bases. Germline V CDR1 and CDR2: SGHKS, YYEKEE (reference sequence). J lost 6 bases, V lost 6 bases, and 5 bases had no gene match. The CDR3 length is 12 residues.

This clonotype came up many times. This rearrangement joins TRBV10-1 to TRBJ2-1; tentatively, D is TRBD1 or TRBD2 (5 bases each). The CDR3 is 12 residues long. V lost 6 bases and J lost 7, with 10 bases in between. CDR1 is WNHNN, CDR2 SYGVQD, per germline (reference sequence). The CDR3 here is CASRGDSNEQFF. The CDR3, as DNA: TGCGCCAGCAGGGGAGACAGTAATGAGCAGTTCTTC.